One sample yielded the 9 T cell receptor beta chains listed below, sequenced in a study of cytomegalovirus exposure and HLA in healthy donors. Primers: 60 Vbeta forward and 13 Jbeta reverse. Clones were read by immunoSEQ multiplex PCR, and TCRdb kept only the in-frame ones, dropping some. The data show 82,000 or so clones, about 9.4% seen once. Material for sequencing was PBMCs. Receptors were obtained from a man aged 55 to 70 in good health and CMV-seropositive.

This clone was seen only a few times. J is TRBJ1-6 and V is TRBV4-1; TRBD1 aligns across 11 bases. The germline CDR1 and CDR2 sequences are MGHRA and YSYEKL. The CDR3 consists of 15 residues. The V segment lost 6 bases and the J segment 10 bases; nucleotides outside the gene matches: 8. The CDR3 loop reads CASSRGQGAESPLHF. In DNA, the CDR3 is TGCGCCAGCAGTCGAGGACAGGGGGCCGAATCACCCCTCCACTTT.

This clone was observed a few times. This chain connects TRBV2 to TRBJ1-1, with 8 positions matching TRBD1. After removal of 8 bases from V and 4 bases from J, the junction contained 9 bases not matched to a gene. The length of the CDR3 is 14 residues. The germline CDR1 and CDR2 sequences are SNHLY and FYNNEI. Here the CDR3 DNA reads TGTGCCAGCTCGCCGGGACAGGTTATCACTGAAGCTTTCTTT. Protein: CASSPGQVITEAFF. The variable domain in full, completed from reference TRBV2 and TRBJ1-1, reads EPEVTQTPSHQVTQMGQEVILRCVPISNHLYFYWYRQILGQKVEFLVSFYNNEISEKSEIFDDQFSVERPDGSNFTLKIRSTKLEDSAMYFCASSPGQVITEAFFGQGTRLTVV.

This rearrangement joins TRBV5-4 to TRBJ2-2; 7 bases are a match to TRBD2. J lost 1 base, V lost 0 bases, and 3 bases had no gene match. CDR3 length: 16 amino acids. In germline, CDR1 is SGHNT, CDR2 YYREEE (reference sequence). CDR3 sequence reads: CASSLGASGNTGELFF. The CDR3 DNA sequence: TGTGCCAGCAGCTTGGGGGCTAGCGGGAACACCGGGGAGCTGTTTTTT.

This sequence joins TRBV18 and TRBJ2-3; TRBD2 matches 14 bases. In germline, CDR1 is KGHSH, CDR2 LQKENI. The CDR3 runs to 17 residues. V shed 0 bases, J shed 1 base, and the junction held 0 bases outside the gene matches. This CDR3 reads CASSPPGLAGGTDTQYF. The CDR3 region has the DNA TGTGCCAGCTCACCACCGGGACTAGCGGGGGGCACAGATACGCAGTATTTT. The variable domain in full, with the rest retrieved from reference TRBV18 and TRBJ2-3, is NAGVMQNPRHLVRRRGQEARLRCSPMKGHSHVYWYRQLPEEGLKFMVYLQKENIIDESGMPKERFSAEFPKEGPSILRIQQVVRGDSAAYFCASSPPGLAGGTDTQYFGPGTRLTVL.

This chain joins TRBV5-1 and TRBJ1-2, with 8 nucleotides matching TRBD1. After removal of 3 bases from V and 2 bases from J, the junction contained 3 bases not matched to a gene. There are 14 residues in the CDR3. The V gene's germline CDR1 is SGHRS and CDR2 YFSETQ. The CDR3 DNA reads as TGCGCCAGCAGCTCGGGACAGGAAAACTATGGCTACACCTTC. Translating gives CASSSGQENYGYTF.

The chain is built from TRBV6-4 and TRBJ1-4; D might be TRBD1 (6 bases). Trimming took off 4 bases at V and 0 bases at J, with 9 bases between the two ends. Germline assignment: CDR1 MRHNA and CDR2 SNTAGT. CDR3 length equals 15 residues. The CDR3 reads CASSVGASTNEKLFF. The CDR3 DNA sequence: TGTGCCAGCAGTGTGGGGGCCTCAACTAATGAAAAACTGTTTTTT.

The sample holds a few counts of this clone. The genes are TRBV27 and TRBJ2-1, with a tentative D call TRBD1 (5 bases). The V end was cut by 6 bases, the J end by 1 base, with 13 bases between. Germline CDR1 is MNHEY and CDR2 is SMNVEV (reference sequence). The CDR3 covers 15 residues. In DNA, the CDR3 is TGTGCCAGCAGCCGTCGACAGACGTCCTACAATGAGCAGTTCTTC. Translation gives CASSRRQTSYNEQFF.

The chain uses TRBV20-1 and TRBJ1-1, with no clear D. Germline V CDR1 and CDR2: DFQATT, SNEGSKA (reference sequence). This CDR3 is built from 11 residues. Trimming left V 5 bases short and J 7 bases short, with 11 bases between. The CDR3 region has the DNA TGCAGTGCTCCGGACTTTATTGAAGCTTTCTTT. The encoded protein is CSAPDFIEAFF.

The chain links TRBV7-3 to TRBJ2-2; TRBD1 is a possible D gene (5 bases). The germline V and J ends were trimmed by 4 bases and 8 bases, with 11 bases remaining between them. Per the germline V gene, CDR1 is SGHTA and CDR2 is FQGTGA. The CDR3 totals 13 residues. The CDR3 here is CASSSQGRGELFF. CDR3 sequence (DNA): TGTGCCAGCAGCTCCCAGGGCAGAGGGGAGCTGTTTTTT.